This entry lists 11 T cell receptor beta chains sequenced from one sample in a study of CD8+CD57+ T cells in acquired aplastic anemia (dated by TCRdb to 2017 to 2018). Flow cytometry had shown CD8+CD57+ cell expansion in the patients selected for sequencing. The sample was run on an Illumina HiSeq 2000. Profiling of TCR beta VDJ combinations and CDR3 sequences used genomic DNA as the template. TCRdb itself trimmed the public reads at Q25 with fastp, ran MiXCR and retained productive beta chains. Merged by CDR3 protein, the rows form single entries marked with the most common genes and DNA. This sample holds about 160,000 distinct CDR3 sequences; around 48% were observed only once. The ten top clones hold more than 30% of the sample. The source material was sorted CD4+, CD8+, or CD8+CD57+ T cells (not recorded which) from PBMCs. The receptors here all came from a human donor with aplastic anemia.

V usage is TRBV10-3 and J usage is TRBJ2-3; maybe TRBD2 (6 bases). The V gene's germline CDR1 is ENHRY and CDR2 SYGVKD. The length of the CDR3 is 14 residues. Trimming left V 9 bases short and J 5 bases short, with 18 bases between. CDR3 bases: TGTGCCATACGTCCGGGACTTGCCATAGATACGCAGTATTTT. Its translation is CAIRPGLAIDTQYF.

In its sample, this clonotype was seen many times. CDR3 loop: CASSRRNTEAFF. The CDR3, as DNA: TGTGCCAGCAGCCGACGGAACACTGAAGCTTTCTTT. This chain connects TRBV11-2 to TRBJ1-1; no firm D call. V shed 5 bases and J shed 1 base, with 5 bases lying between them. Looked up from germline, CDR1 is SGHAT and CDR2 is FQNNGV. This CDR3 region has 12 residues.

This rearrangement joins TRBV20-1 to TRBJ2-2; no clear D. CDR1 DFQATT and CDR2 SNEGSKA come from the germline V gene (reference sequence). V lost 3 bases and J lost 1, with 6 bases in between. The CDR3 runs to 13 residues. The CDR3 is CSASVMNTGELFF. In DNA, the CDR3 is TGCAGTGCTAGCGTCATGAACACCGGGGAGCTGTTTTTT.

Details on this clonotype: As the CDR3 is not closed by the conserved phenylalanine or tryptophan, this likely results from a read error. This chain uses TRBV10-3 with TRBJ2-3; D not resolved. The V end lost 9 bases, the J end lost 0 bases, and 13 bases lay between the germline ends. The V gene's germline CDR1 is ENHRY and CDR2 SYGVKD. The CDR3 sequence is 14 residues long. The CDR3 protein is CAIFEWTSTDTQYL. The CDR3 region has the DNA TGTGCCATTTTCGAGTGGACCAGCACAGATACGCAGTATCTT.

This clonotype was recorded at least ten times. The chain uses TRBV20-1 and TRBJ1-5; D call uncertain. Germline V gives CDR1 DFQATT, CDR2 SNEGSKA (reference sequence). The CDR3 covers 14 residues. Trimming took off 3 bases at V and 3 bases at J, with 12 bases between the two ends. CDR3 in DNA: TGCAGTGCTAGCGATAGCGGTCCCAATCAGCCCCAGCATTTT. It encodes CSASDSGPNQPQHF.

This clonotype came up many times. This chain connects TRBV15 to TRBJ2-3; D tentatively fits TRBD1 or TRBD2 (6 bases each). The V gene's germline CDR1 is LNHNV and CDR2 YYDKDF (reference sequence). The CDR3 covers 15 residues. V shed 5 bases and J shed 0 bases, with 12 bases lying between them. The CDR3 reads CATSEGGGSTDTQYF. The CDR3 DNA reads TGTGCCACCAGCGAGGGGGGCGGGAGCACAGATACGCAGTATTTT.

The V call is TRBV7-9, the J call TRBJ1-5; D not resolved. Trimming cost V 2 bases and J 6 bases, with 8 bases left between them. Germline V CDR1 and CDR2: SEHNR, FQNEAQ (reference sequence). CDR3 length equals 13 residues. CDR3 sequence: CASSLSFPQPQHF. For the CDR3, the DNA is TGTGCCAGCAGCTTATCGTTCCCTCAGCCCCAGCATTTT.

The table lists this clonotype with many counts. The J gene is TRBJ2-7, the V gene TRBV6-5, with D possibly being TRBD1 or TRBD2 (5 bases each). Germline V lookup: CDR1 MNHEY, CDR2 SVGAGI. The V end lost 2 bases, the J end lost 5 bases, and 13 bases lay between the germline ends. The CDR3 covers 14 residues. This CDR3 reads CASSYGRDLDEQYF. The CDR3, as DNA: TGTGCCAGCAGTTACGGACGGGACCTAGACGAGCAGTACTTC.

This clonotype was observed a handful of times. The V gene is TRBV27, the J gene TRBJ2-3; no clear D gene. Germline CDR1 reads MNHEY; CDR2 reads SMNVEV (reference sequence). The CDR3 runs to 14 residues. V lost 6 bases and J 1 base, leaving 11 bases between the germline ends. The CDR3: CASSLGDGTDTQYF. DNA of the CDR3: TGTGCCAGCAGCCTTGGGGATGGCACAGATACGCAGTATTTT.

This clonotype was observed many times. The V call is TRBV5-6, the J call TRBJ1-2; D unresolved. Trimming took off 3 bases at V and 8 bases at J, with 8 bases between the two ends. The CDR3 has 11 residues. Germline loops: CDR1 SGHDT, CDR2 YYEEEE. The CDR3 DNA reads TGTGCCAGCAGCTCCTATATAGGCTACACCTTC. Encoded protein: CASSSYIGYTF. Filled out from reference TRBV5-6 and TRBJ1-2, the complete variable domain reads DAGVTQSPTHLIKTRGQQVTLRCSPKSGHDTVSWYQQALGQGPQFIFQYYEEEERQRGNFPDRFSGHQFPNYSSELNVNALLLGDSALYLCASSSYIGYTFGSGTRLTVV.

This clonotype was seen a few times. This chain links TRBV2 with TRBJ2-7; D may be TRBD1 (8 bases). CDR3 size: 13 residues. From germline, CDR1 is SNHLY and CDR2 FYNNEI. Trimming removed 6 bases at V and 6 bases at J, with 15 bases between. CDR3 sequence (DNA): TGTGCCAGCAGCTTGACAGGGGAGGGCGAGCAGTACTTC. It encodes CASSLTGEGEQYF. The variable domain in full, with the rest retrieved from reference TRBV2 and TRBJ2-7, is EPEVTQTPSHQVTQMGQEVILRCVPISNHLYFYWYRQILGQKVEFLVSFYNNEISEKSEIFDDQFSVERPDGSNFTLKIRSTKLEDSAMYFCASSLTGEGEQYFGPGTRLTVT.